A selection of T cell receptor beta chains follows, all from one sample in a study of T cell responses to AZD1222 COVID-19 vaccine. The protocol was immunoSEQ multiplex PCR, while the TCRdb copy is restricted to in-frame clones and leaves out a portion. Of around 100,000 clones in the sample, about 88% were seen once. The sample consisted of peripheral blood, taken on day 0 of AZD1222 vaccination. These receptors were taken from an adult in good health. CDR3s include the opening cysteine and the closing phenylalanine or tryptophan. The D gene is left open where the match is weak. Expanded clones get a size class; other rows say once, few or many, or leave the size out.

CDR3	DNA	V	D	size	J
CASGERQGNQPQHF	TGTGCCAGCGGGGAACGACAGGGCAATCAGCCCCAGCATTTT	TRBV28	NA	NA	TRBJ1-5
CASSQEEGIGSSEQYF	TGTGCCAGCAGCCAAGAGGAGGGAATAGGGTCCTCCGAGCAGTACTTC	TRBV4-2	NA	NA	TRBJ2-7
CASSPWGRQGQPQHF	TGTGCCAGCAGCCCGTGGGGACGACAAGGGCAGCCCCAGCATTTT	TRBV6-5	NA	few	TRBJ1-5
CASSLGTVEAFF	TGTGCCAGCAGCCTTGGGACAGTTGAAGCTTTCTTT	TRBV7-8	TRBD1	NA	TRBJ1-1
CASGLVITLGQSNYGYTF	TGTGCTAGTGGTTTGGTTATTACTCTCGGACAGTCTAACTATGGCTACACCTTC	TRBV12-5	NA	NA	TRBJ1-2
CSASSGSSTNEQFF	TGCAGTGCCAGTAGCGGGAGCAGTACCAATGAGCAGTTCTTC	TRBV20-1	TRBD2	NA	TRBJ2-1
CSASTGTHQPQHF	TGCAGTGCTAGTACAGGGACCCATCAGCCCCAGCATTTT	TRBV20-1	NA	NA	TRBJ1-5
CASKGSANEKLFF	TGTGCCAGCAAGGGCAGCGCTAATGAAAAACTGTTTTTT	TRBV3-1/TRBV3-2	NA	NA	TRBJ1-4
CASSQAGTSPNTGELFF	TGTGCCAGCAGCCAGGCCGGGACTAGCCCGAACACCGGGGAGCTGTTTTTT	TRBV14	TRBD2	NA	TRBJ2-2
CASSLTSASVDEQFF	TGTGCCAGCAGCCTGACCAGCGCCAGCGTCGATGAGCAGTTCTTC	TRBV2	NA	NA	TRBJ2-1
CASSSRDHSSYNEQFF	TGTGCCAGCAGTTCCCGTGACCACAGCTCCTACAATGAGCAGTTCTTC	TRBV6-5	NA	NA	TRBJ2-1
CASSRTGGTGNTIYF	TGTGCCAGCAGCCGGACAGGGGGAACTGGAAACACCATATATTTT	TRBV11-1	TRBD1	NA	TRBJ1-3
CASSFTGAGANVLTF	TGTGCCAGCAGCTTCACAGGGGCTGGGGCCAACGTCCTGACTTTC	TRBV7-2	TRBD1	NA	TRBJ2-6
CASSYNVVGPISEQYF	TGTGCCAGCAGTTATAACGTAGTCGGCCCCATTTCTGAGCAGTACTTC	TRBV6-5	NA	NA	TRBJ2-7
CASSPGTENQPQHF	TGTGCCAGCAGCCCCGGGACAGAAAATCAGCCCCAGCATTTT	TRBV7-9	TRBD1	NA	TRBJ1-5
CASRIPGNYGYTF	TGTGCCAGCAGAATACCGGGGAACTATGGCTACACCTTC	TRBV28	NA	NA	TRBJ1-2
CASSQLGSGEETQYF	TGTGCCAGCAGCCAACTGGGTTCCGGCGAAGAGACCCAGTACTTC	TRBV7-7	NA	once	TRBJ2-5
CASSSIITRSEQFF	TGTGCCAGCAGCTCGATTATTACTAGGAGTGAGCAGTTCTTC	TRBV7-8	NA	NA	TRBJ2-1
CASSPIAPGTRGYTF	TGTGCCAGTAGTCCCATAGCCCCGGGGACGAGAGGCTACACCTTC	TRBV19	NA	NA	TRBJ1-2
CASNAPGQGGEKLFF	TGTGCCAGCAACGCCCCGGGACAGGGAGGTGAAAAACTGTTTTTT	TRBV28	TRBD1	NA	TRBJ1-4
CASSLLTSGVGPQETQYF	TGTGCCAGCAGTTTGCTGACTAGCGGGGTTGGCCCCCAAGAGACCCAGTACTTC	TRBV27	TRBD2	NA	TRBJ2-5
CASSMSGQSSGANVLTF	TGTGCCAGTAGTATGAGTGGACAGAGCTCTGGGGCCAACGTCCTGACTTTC	TRBV19	NA	NA	TRBJ2-6
CASSLARGQGEAFF	TGCGCCAGCAGCTTGGCCCGAGGACAGGGAGAGGCTTTCTTT	TRBV5-1	TRBD1	NA	TRBJ1-1
CASTGGGNFNGYTF	TGTGCCAGCACCGGGGGGGGCAACTTCAATGGCTACACCTTC	TRBV7-2	NA	NA	TRBJ1-2
CASSPEGFYEQYF	TGTGCCAGTAGTCCGGAGGGATTCTACGAGCAGTACTTC	TRBV19	NA	NA	TRBJ2-7
CASSSYEQYF	TGTGCCAGCAGCTCTTACGAGCAGTACTTC	TRBV11-2	NA	few	TRBJ2-7
CASSPWTGGSTGELFF	TGTGCCAGCAGCCCCTGGACAGGGGGGAGCACCGGGGAGCTGTTTTTT	TRBV5-4	TRBD1	NA	TRBJ2-2
CASSAGLQGANTEAFF	TGTGCCAGCAGCGCCGGACTACAGGGGGCCAACACTGAAGCTTTCTTT	TRBV9	TRBD1	NA	TRBJ1-1
CASSLASVPTEQYF	TGTGCCAGCAGCTTGGCATCTGTTCCTACCGAGCAGTACTTC	TRBV7-2	NA	once	TRBJ2-7
CASSERGASYEQYF	TGTGCCAGCAGTGAACGGGGGGCCAGCTACGAGCAGTACTTC	TRBV2	NA	few	TRBJ2-7
CASSRQDGDRVSSYEQYF	TGTGCCAGCAGCCGCCAAGATGGGGACAGGGTTAGCTCCTACGAGCAGTACTTC	TRBV21-1	NA	NA	TRBJ2-7
CASSLVAGAYNEQFF	TGTGCCAGCAGCTTAGTAGCGGGTGCCTACAATGAGCAGTTCTTC	TRBV7-2	TRBD2	NA	TRBJ2-1
CASSSTGPYGYTF	TGTGCCAGCAGCTCAACAGGGCCCTATGGCTACACCTTC	TRBV7-2	NA	NA	TRBJ1-2